This T cell receptor beta chain was obtained from a study of early T cells in non-severe SARS-CoV-2 infection. On the study more broadly: Sequencing input comprised bulk RNA from unsorted whole blood; chain pairing was not available. Findings of the study overall: Matches to VDJdb favored anti-spike CD8 responses and missed private and CD4 specificities.

TCRdb re-derived calls from the 5' RACE reads in MiXCR, one entry per CDR3 protein. The sample records 98,000 or so distinct CDR3 sequences, over 10% being singletons. This clonotype has more than one count but fewer than ten. What it recognizes is unknown. Germline lookup yields CDR1 SEHNR and CDR2 FQNEAQ (reference sequence). The CDR3 contains 17 residues. V was trimmed by 5 bases and J by 0 bases, leaving 17 bases between them. The rearrangement joins TRBV7-9 to TRBJ2-4, with D unclear. Sequenced: whole blood. The sequence was obtained from an adult who was a healthcare worker with PCR-confirmed SARS-CoV-2 infection or an uninfected control (not recorded which). CDR3 residues: CASSLTTSMTAKNIQYF. The CDR3 DNA is TGTGCCAGCAGCCTAACCACTTCCATGACAGCCAAAAACATTCAGTACTTC. Full variable domain (rest looked up from reference TRBV7-9 and TRBJ2-4): DTGVSQNPRHKITKRGQNVTFRCDPISEHNRLYWYRQTLGQGPEFLTYFQNEAQLEKSRLLSDRFSAERPKGSFSTLEIQRTEQGDSAMYLCASSLTTSMTAKNIQYFGAGTRLSVL.